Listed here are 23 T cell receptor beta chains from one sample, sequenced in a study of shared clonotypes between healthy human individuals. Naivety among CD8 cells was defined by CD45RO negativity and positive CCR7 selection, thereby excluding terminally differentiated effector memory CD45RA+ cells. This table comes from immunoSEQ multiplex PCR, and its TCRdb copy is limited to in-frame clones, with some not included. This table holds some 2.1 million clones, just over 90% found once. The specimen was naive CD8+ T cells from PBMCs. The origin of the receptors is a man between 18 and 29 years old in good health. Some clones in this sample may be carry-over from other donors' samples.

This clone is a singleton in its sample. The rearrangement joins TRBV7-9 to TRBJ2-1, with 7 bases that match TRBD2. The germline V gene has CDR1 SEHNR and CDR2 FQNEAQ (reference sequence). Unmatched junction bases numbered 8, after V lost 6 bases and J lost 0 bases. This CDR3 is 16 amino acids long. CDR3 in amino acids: CASSLAEAVSYNEQFF. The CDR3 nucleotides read TGTGCCAGCAGTCTAGCGGAGGCAGTCTCCTACAATGAGCAGTTCTTC.

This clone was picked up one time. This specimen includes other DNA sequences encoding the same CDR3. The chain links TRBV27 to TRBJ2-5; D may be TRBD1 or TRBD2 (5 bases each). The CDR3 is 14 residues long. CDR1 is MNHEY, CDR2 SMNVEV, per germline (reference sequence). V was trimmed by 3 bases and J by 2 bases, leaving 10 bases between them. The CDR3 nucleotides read TGTGCCAGCAGTTTGGGGACCAGACAAGAGACCCAGTACTTC. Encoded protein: CASSLGTRQETQYF.

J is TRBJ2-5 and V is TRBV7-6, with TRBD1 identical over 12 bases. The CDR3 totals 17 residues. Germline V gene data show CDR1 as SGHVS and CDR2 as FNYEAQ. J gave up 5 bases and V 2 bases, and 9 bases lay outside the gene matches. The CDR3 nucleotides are TGTGCCAGCAGCTTATTGGGACAGGGGGCGGAGGGGGAGACCCAGTACTTC. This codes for CASSLLGQGAEGETQYF.

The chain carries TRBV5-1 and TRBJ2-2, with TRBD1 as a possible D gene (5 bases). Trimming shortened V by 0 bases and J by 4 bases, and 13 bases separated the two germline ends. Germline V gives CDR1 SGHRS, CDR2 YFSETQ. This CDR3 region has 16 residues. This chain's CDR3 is CASSLARQSLTGELFF. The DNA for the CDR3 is TGCGCCAGCAGCTTGGCCAGACAGAGCCTCACCGGGGAGCTGTTTTTT.

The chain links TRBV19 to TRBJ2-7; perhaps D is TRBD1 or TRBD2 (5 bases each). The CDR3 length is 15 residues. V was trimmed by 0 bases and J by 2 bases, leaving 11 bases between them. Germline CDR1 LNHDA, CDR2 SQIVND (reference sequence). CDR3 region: CASSIEAWGTYEQYF. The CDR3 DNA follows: TGTGCCAGTAGTATAGAGGCATGGGGGACCTACGAGCAGTACTTC.

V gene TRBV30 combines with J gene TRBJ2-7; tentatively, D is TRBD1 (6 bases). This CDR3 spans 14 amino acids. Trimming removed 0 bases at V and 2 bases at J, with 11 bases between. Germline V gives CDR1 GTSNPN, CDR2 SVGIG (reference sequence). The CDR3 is CAWSVRQETYEQYF. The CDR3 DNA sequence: TGTGCCTGGAGTGTACGACAGGAAACCTACGAGCAGTACTTC.

CDR3 DNA sequence: TGTGCCAGCAGCAAGGACACGGGCTATGGCTACACCTTC. This encodes CASSKDTGYGYTF. The V call is TRBV9, the J call TRBJ1-2, with D perhaps matching TRBD1 (5 bases). This CDR3 comprises 13 residues. CDR1 is SGDLS, CDR2 YYNGEE, per germline. Trimming removed 4 bases from V and 4 bases from J, with 11 bases in between.

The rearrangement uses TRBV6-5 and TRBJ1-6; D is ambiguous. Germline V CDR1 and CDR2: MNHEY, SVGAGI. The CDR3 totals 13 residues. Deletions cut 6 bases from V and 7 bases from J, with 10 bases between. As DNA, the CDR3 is TGTGCCAGCAGGCCCGGGCCCAATTCACCCCTCCACTTT. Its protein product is CASRPGPNSPLHF.

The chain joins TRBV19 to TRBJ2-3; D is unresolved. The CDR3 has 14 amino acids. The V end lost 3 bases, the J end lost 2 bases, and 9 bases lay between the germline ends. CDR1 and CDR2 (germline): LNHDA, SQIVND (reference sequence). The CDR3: CASSMYRNTDTQYF. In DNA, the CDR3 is TGTGCCAGTAGTATGTACAGAAACACAGATACGCAGTATTTT.

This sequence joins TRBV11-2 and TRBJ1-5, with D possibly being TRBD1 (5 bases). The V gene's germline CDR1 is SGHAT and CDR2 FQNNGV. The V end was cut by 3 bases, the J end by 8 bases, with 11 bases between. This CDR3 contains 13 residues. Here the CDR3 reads CASSLRGSEPQHF. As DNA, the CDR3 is TGTGCCAGCAGCTTGCGGGGGTCGGAGCCCCAGCATTTT.

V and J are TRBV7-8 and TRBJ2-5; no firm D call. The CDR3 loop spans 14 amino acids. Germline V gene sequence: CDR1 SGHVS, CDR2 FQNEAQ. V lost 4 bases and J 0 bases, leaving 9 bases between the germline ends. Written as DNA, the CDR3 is TGTGCCAGCAGCTCTGGACGGAACCAAGAGACCCAGTACTTC. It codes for CASSSGRNQETQYF.

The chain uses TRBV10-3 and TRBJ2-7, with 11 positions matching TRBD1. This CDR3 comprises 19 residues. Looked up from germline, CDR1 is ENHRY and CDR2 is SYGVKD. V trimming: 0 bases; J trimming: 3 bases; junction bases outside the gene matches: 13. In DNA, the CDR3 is TGTGCCATCAGTGAGTCGACCCGGACAGGGGGCAGGATCAGCTACGAGCAGTACTTC. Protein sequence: CAISESTRTGGRISYEQYF.

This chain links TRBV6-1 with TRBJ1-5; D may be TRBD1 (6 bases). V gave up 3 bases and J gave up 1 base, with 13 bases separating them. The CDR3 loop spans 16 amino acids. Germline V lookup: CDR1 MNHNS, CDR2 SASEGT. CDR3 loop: CASSDRGAVSNQPQHF. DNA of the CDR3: TGTGCCAGCAGTGACAGGGGAGCTGTAAGCAATCAGCCCCAGCATTTT.

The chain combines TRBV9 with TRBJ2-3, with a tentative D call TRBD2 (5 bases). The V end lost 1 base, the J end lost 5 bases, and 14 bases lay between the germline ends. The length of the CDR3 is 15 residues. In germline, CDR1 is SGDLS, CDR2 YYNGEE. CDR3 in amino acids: CASSVSGLAIDTQYF. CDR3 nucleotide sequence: TGTGCCAGCAGCGTAAGTGGATTAGCGATAGATACGCAGTATTTT.

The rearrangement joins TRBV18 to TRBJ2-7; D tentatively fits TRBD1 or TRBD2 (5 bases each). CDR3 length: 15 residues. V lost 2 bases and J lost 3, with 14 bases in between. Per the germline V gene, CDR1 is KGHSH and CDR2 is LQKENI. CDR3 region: CASSPTGPRDYEQYF. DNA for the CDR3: TGTGCCAGCTCACCAACGGGACCGAGAGACTACGAGCAGTACTTC.

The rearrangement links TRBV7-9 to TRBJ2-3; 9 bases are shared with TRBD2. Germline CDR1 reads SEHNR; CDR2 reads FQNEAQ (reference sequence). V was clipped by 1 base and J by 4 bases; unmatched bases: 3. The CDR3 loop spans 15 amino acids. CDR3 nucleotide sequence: TGTGCCAGCAGCTTAGTCCTAGCGGGATCAGATACGCAGTATTTT. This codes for CASSLVLAGSDTQYF.

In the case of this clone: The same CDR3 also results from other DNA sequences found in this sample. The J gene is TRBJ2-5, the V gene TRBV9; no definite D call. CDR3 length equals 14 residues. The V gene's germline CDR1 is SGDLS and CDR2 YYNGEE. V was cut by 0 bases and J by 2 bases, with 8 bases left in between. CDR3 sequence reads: CASSVAGGQETQYF. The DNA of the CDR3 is TGTGCCAGCAGCGTAGCGGGTGGACAAGAGACCCAGTACTTC.

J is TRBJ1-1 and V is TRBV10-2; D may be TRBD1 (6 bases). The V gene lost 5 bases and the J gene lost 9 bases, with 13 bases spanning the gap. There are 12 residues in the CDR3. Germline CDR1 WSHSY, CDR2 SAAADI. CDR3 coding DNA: TGCGCCAGCAGTTCCCCGGGACAAAAAGCTTTCTTT. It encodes CASSSPGQKAFF.

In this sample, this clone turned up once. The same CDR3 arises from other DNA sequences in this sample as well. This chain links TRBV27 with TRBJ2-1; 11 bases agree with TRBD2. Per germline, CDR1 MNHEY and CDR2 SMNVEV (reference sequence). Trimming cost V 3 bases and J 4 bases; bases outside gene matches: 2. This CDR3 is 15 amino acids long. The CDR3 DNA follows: TGTGCCAGCAGTTTGGGACTAGCGGAATACAATGAGCAGTTCTTC. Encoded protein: CASSLGLAEYNEQFF.

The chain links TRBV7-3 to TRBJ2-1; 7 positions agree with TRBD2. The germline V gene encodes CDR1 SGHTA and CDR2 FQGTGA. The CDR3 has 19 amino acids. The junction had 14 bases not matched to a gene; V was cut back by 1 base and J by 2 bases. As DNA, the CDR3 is TGTGCCAGCAGCTTAAGCGGGGCTATTAGCGGGCGGACCTACAATGAGCAGTTCTTC. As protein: CASSLSGAISGRTYNEQFF. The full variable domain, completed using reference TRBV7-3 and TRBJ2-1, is GAGVSQTPSNKVTEKGKYVELRCDPISGHTALYWYRQSLGQGPEFLIYFQGTGAADDSGLPNDRFFAVRPEGSVSTLKIQRTERGDSAVYLCASSLSGAISGRTYNEQFFGPGTRLTVL.

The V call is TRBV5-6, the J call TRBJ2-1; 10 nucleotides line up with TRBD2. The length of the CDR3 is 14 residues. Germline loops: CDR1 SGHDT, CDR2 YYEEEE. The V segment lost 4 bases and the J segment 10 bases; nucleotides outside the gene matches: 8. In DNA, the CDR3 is TGTGCCAGCAGCAGGGGACTAGCGCCCCGGGAGCAGTTCTTC. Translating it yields CASSRGLAPREQFF.

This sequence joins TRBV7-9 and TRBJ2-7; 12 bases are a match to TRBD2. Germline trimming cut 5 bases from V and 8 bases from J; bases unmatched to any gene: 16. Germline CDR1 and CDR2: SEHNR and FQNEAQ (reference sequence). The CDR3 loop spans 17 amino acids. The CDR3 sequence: CASSGVVAGTSGYQQYF. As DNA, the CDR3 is TGTGCCAGCAGCGGGGTTGTGGCTGGGACTAGCGGGTATCAGCAGTACTTC.

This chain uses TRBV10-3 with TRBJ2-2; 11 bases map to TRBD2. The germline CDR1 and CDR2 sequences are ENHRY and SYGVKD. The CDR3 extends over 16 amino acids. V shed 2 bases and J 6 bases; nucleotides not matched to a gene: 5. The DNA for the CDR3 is TGTGCCATCAGTGAGACGGCGGGACTAGCGGCCGGGGAGCTGTTTTTT. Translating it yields CAISETAGLAAGELFF.